This T cell receptor (beta chain) was profiled in a study of shared clonotypes between healthy human individuals. Study-level background: Three CD4 naive, three CD4 memory, two CD8 naive and one CD8 memory plate were used per donor.

With respect to this clone: The antigen remains undetermined.

Whole-study findings and limits: Some clonotypes were shared by all four sorted-subset donors, while others were not shared. The non-shared ones had lower generation probabilities than the shared ones.

TCRdb's copy holds only in-frame clones and misses some; the assay was immunoSEQ multiplex PCR. The sample includes 2 million to 2.5 million clones, approximately 95% of them seen just once. This CDR3 has 14 amino acids. V was shortened by 5 bases and J by 8 bases, with 19 bases between the two germline ends. CDR1 is SGHTA, CDR2 FQGNSA, per germline. Sequencing was done on a sample of naive CD4+ T cells from PBMCs. Subset: CD45RA+ positively selected. The chain carries TRBV7-2 and TRBJ2-7; D is perhaps TRBD1 (7 bases). The TCR comes from a man younger than 35 in good health. Some clones in this sample may be carry-over from other donors' samples. This CDR3 is CASSPRRDSTQQYF. In DNA form, the CDR3 reads TGTGCCAGCAGCCCAAGGAGGGACAGTACCCAGCAGTACTTC.